This T cell receptor (beta chain) was profiled in a study of T-cell memory formation after mild COVID-19. Study-wide background: Largely, the TCR clusters proved donor specific. Notes on the study in general: Cross-reactive memory seemingly joined, as some responding clones were found in pre-infection memory. The study found contracting CD4+ clones mainly in CM and EM and contracting CD8+ clones in EMRA.

As to this clonotype: Its antigen is undetermined.

TCRdb itself ran the 5' RACE reads through MiXCR, one entry per CDR3 protein. The table has approximately 430,000 distinct CDR3 sequences, less than 25% seen once. There are 20 residues in the CDR3. From germline, CDR1 is SGHRS and CDR2 YFSETQ. V dropped 1 base and J dropped 0 bases, with 23 bases sitting between them. The rearrangement joins TRBV5-1 to TRBJ2-4; possibly TRBD1 or TRBD2 for D (5 bases each). This sequence was found in an adult woman who had mild COVID-19 (a few samples of this study predate the infection). Cell type and time point are not known. Sequencing used PBMCs or a T cell subset sorted from them (not recorded which). CDR3: CASSLLPGPAERLAKNIQYF. The DNA of the CDR3 is TGCGCCAGCAGCTTGTTGCCGGGACCAGCAGAGAGACTAGCCAAAAACATTCAGTACTTC. The full variable domain, with the rest looked up from reference TRBV5-1 and TRBJ2-4, is KAGVTQTPRYLIKTRGQQVTLSCSPISGHRSVSWYQQTPGQGLQFLFEYFSETQRNKGNFPGRFSGRQFSNSRSEMNVSTLELGDSALYLCASSLLPGPAERLAKNIQYFGAGTRLSVL.